This T cell receptor (beta chain) is drawn from a study of graft-versus-host responses after intestinal transplantation. Overall study context: Multivisceral, liver-intestinal, or isolated intestinal transplants were given to recipients. Every recipient underwent anti-thymocyte globulin induction, then tacrolimus and steroids for three to four years.

Repertoires were generated with immunoSEQ multiplex PCR, while TCRdb's copy carries only in-frame clones and drops some. The sample lists about 93,000 clones; approximately 78% were seen once. As regards this clone: Its antigen remains unknown.

V was clipped by 4 bases and J by 7 bases; unmatched bases: 8. There are 15 residues in the CDR3. The germline V gene has CDR1 MDHEN and CDR2 SYDVKM. Regarding the study as a whole: Marrow from the recipient contained GvH clones, some of which had appeared first in ileum or blood. Circulating GvH clone levels at their peak were associated with HvG declines (early post-transplant).

Here the sequenced sample was unstimulated CD4+ T cells sorted from spleen or lymph node cells, taken before intestinal transplant. This clonotype originated in a human donor who received an intestinal transplant. J is TRBJ2-1 and V is TRBV28, with 9 bases that match TRBD1. The CDR3 coding sequence is TGTGCCAGCAGTTCCGGGGGACAGGGCGAAAATGAGCAGTTCTTC. It translates to CASSSGGQGENEQFF.